The 16 T cell receptor beta chains reported below all come from one sample, sequenced in a study of early T cells in non-severe SARS-CoV-2 infection. MiXCR, run by TCRdb on the 5' RACE reads, gives a single entry per CDR3 protein. The table lists roughly 83,000 distinct CDR3 sequences, over 9.5% of them singletons. The starting material was whole blood, obtained at baseline. These TCRs come from an adult who was a healthcare worker with PCR-confirmed SARS-CoV-2 infection or an uninfected control (not recorded which).

This clonotype was seen more than once but under ten times. The chain joins TRBV13 to TRBJ2-1; no reliable D call. The germline V gene encodes CDR1 PRHDT and CDR2 FYEKMQ (reference sequence). The CDR3 totals 12 residues. Trimming cost V 3 bases and J 10 bases, with 10 bases left between them. In nucleotides, the CDR3 is TGTGCCAGCAGCTTTAGAGCGCAAGAGCAGTTCTTC. Protein sequence: CASSFRAQEQFF.

This chain connects TRBV4-2 to TRBJ2-6, with D tentatively TRBD2 (5 bases). Germline V CDR1 and CDR2: LGHNA, YNFKEQ. This CDR3 contains 16 residues. Trimming took off 0 bases at V and 4 bases at J, with 10 bases between the two ends. CDR3 coding DNA: TGTGCCAGCAGCCAAGATAGAGGGTCCGGGGCCAACGTCCTGACTTTC. Protein sequence: CASSQDRGSGANVLTF.

This clonotype was recorded a few times. V usage is TRBV27 and J usage is TRBJ1-2; TRBD1 aligns across 8 bases. CDR1 is MNHEY and CDR2 is SMNVEV in the germline V gene (reference sequence). The CDR3 consists of 12 residues. V lost 6 bases, J lost 9 bases, and 6 bases stayed unmatched. DNA for the CDR3: TGTGCCAGCAGCGCAGGGGGCATGAGCTACACCTTC. Protein sequence: CASSAGGMSYTF.

This chain uses TRBV7-8 with TRBJ2-3; D remains unclear. Germline V gives CDR1 SGHVS, CDR2 FQNEAQ. The CDR3 extends over 15 amino acids. V gave up 4 bases and J gave up 0 bases, with 11 bases separating them. CDR3 protein: CASSYYSASTDTQYF. The CDR3 nucleotides read TGTGCCAGCAGCTACTACAGCGCTAGCACAGATACGCAGTATTTT.

This clonotype was counted at least ten times. The chain links TRBV5-4 to TRBJ2-2; tentative D call: TRBD1 (6 bases). This CDR3 spans 14 amino acids. The V end was cut by 4 bases, the J end by 3 bases, with 10 bases between. CDR1 is SGHNT and CDR2 is YYREEE in the germline V gene (reference sequence). As DNA, the CDR3 is TGTGCCAGCAGCCACAGGGTCGACACCGGGGAGCTGTTTTTT. It is translated as CASSHRVDTGELFF.

This clonotype was found a few times. V gene TRBV10-2 combines with J gene TRBJ2-7, with D maybe TRBD2 (5 bases). V dropped 4 bases and J dropped 0 bases, with 7 bases sitting between them. The CDR3 is 13 residues long. Germline CDR1 WSHSY, CDR2 SAAADI. CDR3 sequence reads: CASSVGVSYEQYF. As DNA, the CDR3 is TGCGCCAGCAGTGTCGGGGTCTCCTACGAGCAGTACTTC.

This clonotype occurred a few times. V is TRBV7-9 and J is TRBJ2-2, with 9 bases identical to TRBD2. Unmatched junction bases numbered 13, after V lost 4 bases and J lost 4 bases. In germline, CDR1 is SEHNR, CDR2 FQNEAQ (reference sequence). The CDR3 has 18 amino acids. The CDR3 nucleotides read TGTGCCAGCAGCTCCGGTCTAGCGGGATCGTGGGGCACCGGGGAGCTGTTTTTT. Protein: CASSSGLAGSWGTGELFF.

In its sample, this clonotype was seen many times. This chain connects TRBV29-1 to TRBJ2-1; D is possibly TRBD1 (6 bases). The CDR3 has 13 amino acids. Germline CDR1 and CDR2: SQVTM and ANQGSEA. V lost 7 bases to trimming and J lost 6 bases, with 16 bases between them. The CDR3 DNA reads as TGCAGCGCCCCCGGGACACAGAGCAATGAGCAGTTCTTC. This codes for CSAPGTQSNEQFF.

Ten or more counts support this clonotype. J is TRBJ1-5 and V is TRBV7-2, with a possible D match to TRBD1 (6 bases). This CDR3 region has 15 residues. Trimming removed 5 bases from V and 5 bases from J, with 16 bases in between. The V gene's germline CDR1 is SGHTA and CDR2 FQGNSA. In nucleotides, the CDR3 is TGTGCCAGCAGCCCGACAGGTGGGGGATATCAGCCCCAGCATTTT. It is translated as CASSPTGGGYQPQHF. Supplemented by reference TRBV7-2 and TRBJ1-5, the full variable domain reads GAGVSQSPSNKVTEKGKDVELRCDPISGHTALYWYRQSLGQGLEFLIYFQGNSAPDKSGLPSDRFSAERTGGSVSTLTIQRTQQEDSAVYLCASSPTGGGYQPQHFGDGTRLSIL.

This clonotype has ten or more counts. The V call is TRBV20-1, the J call TRBJ2-2; a weak D match, TRBD1 (5 bases). This CDR3 is built from 16 residues. Trimming pared 2 bases from V and 3 bases from J, leaving 16 bases between. Germline V gene sequence: CDR1 DFQATT, CDR2 SNEGSKA (reference sequence). For the CDR3, the DNA is TGCAGTGCTAGAAGCAGCAGGGTCCGGCACACCGGGGAGCTGTTTTTT. Residues: CSARSSRVRHTGELFF.

This clonotype turned up a few times. The J gene is TRBJ2-2, the V gene TRBV25-1; possibly TRBD2 for D (5 bases). This CDR3 spans 17 amino acids. Germline loops: CDR1 MGHDK, CDR2 SYGVNS. Trimming stripped 2 bases from V and 5 bases from J, with 18 bases between. CDR3 in amino acids: CASSEPWTEVRTGELFF. The CDR3 region has the DNA TGTGCCAGCAGTGAACCGTGGACTGAAGTGAGGACCGGGGAGCTGTTTTTT.

This clonotype has a handful of counts. V and J are TRBV28 and TRBJ2-7; 8 positions agree with TRBD2. The CDR3 is made up of 15 amino acids. Germline loops: CDR1 MDHEN, CDR2 SYDVKM. The V segment lost 5 bases and the J segment 6 bases; nucleotides outside the gene matches: 12. DNA for the CDR3: TGTGCCAGCAGTGAACACAGCGGGAGCCAAGCCGAGCAGTACTTC. Encoded protein: CASSEHSGSQAEQYF.

This clonotype was observed a few times. The chain couples TRBV5-4 to TRBJ1-6, with D unresolved. The CDR3 spans 14 residues. The V and J ends lost 1 base and 6 bases respectively, with 8 bases between them. Germline V gene data show CDR1 as SGHNT and CDR2 as YYREEE (reference sequence). The CDR3 sequence is CASSLRTANSPLHF. In DNA form, the CDR3 reads TGTGCCAGCAGCTTGCGGACTGCTAATTCACCCCTCCACTTT.

This clonotype showed up just a few times. The chain is built from TRBV5-4 and TRBJ2-5; D perhaps matches TRBD2 (6 bases). Trimming pared 4 bases from V and 3 bases from J, leaving 13 bases between. CDR3 length equals 14 residues. Germline-derived CDR1 and CDR2 are SGHNT and YYREEE (reference sequence). CDR3 sequence: CASSPGEEEETQYF. The DNA for the CDR3 is TGTGCCAGCAGCCCCGGGGAGGAGGAAGAGACCCAGTACTTC.

This clonotype appeared a few times. The chain employs TRBV4-1 and TRBJ1-3; D unresolved. Trimming stripped 4 bases from V and 3 bases from J, with 16 bases between. CDR1 MGHRA and CDR2 YSYEKL come from the germline V gene. The CDR3 spans 16 residues. The CDR3 spells CASSREHTRSGNTIYF. The CDR3 nucleotides are TGCGCCAGCAGCCGGGAGCACACAAGGAGTGGAAACACCATATATTTT.

This clonotype was detected many times. This chain joins TRBV12-3 or TRBV12-4 and TRBJ1-2; TRBD1 agrees at 7 bases. The CDR3 runs to 13 residues. With V trimmed by 5 bases and J by 6 bases, 6 bases remained unmatched. In nucleotides, the CDR3 is TGTGCCAGCAGTGGGACAGCGGTTGATGGCTACACCTTC. It is translated as CASSGTAVDGYTF.